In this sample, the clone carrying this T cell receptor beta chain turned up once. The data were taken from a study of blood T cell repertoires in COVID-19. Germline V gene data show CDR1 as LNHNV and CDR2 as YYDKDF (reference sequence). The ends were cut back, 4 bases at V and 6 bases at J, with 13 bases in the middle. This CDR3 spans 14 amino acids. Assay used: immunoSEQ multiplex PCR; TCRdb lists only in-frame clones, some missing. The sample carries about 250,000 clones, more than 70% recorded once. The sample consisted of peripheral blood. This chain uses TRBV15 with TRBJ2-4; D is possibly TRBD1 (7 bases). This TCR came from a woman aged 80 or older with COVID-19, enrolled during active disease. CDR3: CATSTRGDGNIQYF. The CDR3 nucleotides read TGTGCCACCAGCACCAGGGGGGACGGAAACATTCAGTACTTC. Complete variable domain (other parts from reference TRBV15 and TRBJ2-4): DAMVIQNPRYQVTQFGKPVTLSCSQTLNHNVMYWYQQKSSQAPKLLFHYYDKDFNNEADTPDNFQSRRPNTSFCFLDIRSPGLGDTAMYLCATSTRGDGNIQYFGAGTRLSVL.